The 9 T cell receptor beta chains reported below all come from one sample, sequenced in a study of radiotherapy plus CTLA-4 blockade in lung cancer. Repertoires were generated with immunoSEQ multiplex PCR, while TCRdb's copy carries only in-frame clones and drops some. The repertoire holds 90,000 to 150,000 clones, with nearly 80% as singletons. Sequencing used peripheral blood, obtained from a patient treated with radiotherapy plus ipilimumab. These receptors were collected from a human donor with non-small cell lung cancer who had a partial response to radiotherapy plus ipilimumab.

Regarding this clone: A read error may account for a junction end that differs from germline. Other DNA sequences from this sample encode an identical CDR3 as well. The J gene is TRBJ2-6, the V gene TRBV4-3; no clear D gene. This CDR3 has 14 amino acids. Germline values: CDR1 LGHNA, CDR2 YSLEER. CDR3 sequence: CASSQGHSANVLTF. As DNA, the CDR3 is TGCGCCAGCAGCCAAGGACACTCGGCCAACGTCCTGACCTTC.

In this sample, this clone turned up a few times. J is TRBJ1-1 and V is TRBV6-5, with D hard to call. The CDR3 loop spans 12 amino acids. Germline loops: CDR1 MNHEY, CDR2 SVGAGI. Trimming shortened V by 4 bases and J by 11 bases, and 14 bases separated the two germline ends. CDR3 region: CASSSLNSGAFF. CDR3 DNA sequence: TGTGCCAGCAGTTCCTTGAACTCCGGGGCTTTCTTT.

This clone was counted a few times. J is TRBJ2-1 and V is TRBV7-7; 11 bases align to TRBD2. CDR1 is SSHAT, CDR2 FNYEAQ, per germline (reference sequence). The CDR3 contains 15 residues. The ends lost 6 bases at V and 5 bases at J; junction bases unmatched: 6. The CDR3 spells CASSSGRAFNNEQFF. The CDR3 DNA follows: TGTGCCAGCAGTAGCGGGAGGGCTTTTAACAATGAGCAGTTCTTC.

The chain has TRBV27 and TRBJ2-1; D is possibly TRBD1 (6 bases). V was cut by 1 base and J by 4 bases, with 11 bases left in between. CDR1 is MNHEY, CDR2 SMNVEV, per germline (reference sequence). This CDR3 is 15 amino acids long. The CDR3 DNA is TGTGCCAGCAGTTTATACCCCACAGGGTACAATGAGCAGTTCTTC. This gives the protein CASSLYPTGYNEQFF.

The rearrangement links TRBV25-1 to TRBJ1-3; 11 nucleotides line up with TRBD1. The CDR3 extends over 17 amino acids. J gave up 3 bases and V 5 bases, and 9 bases lay outside the gene matches. Germline lookup yields CDR1 MGHDK and CDR2 SYGVNS. The CDR3 here is CASSPFSGQGDGNTIYF. The CDR3 DNA is TGTGCCAGCAGTCCATTCTCGGGACAGGGGGATGGAAACACCATATATTTT. Full variable domain (missing parts from reference TRBV25-1 and TRBJ1-3): EADIYQTPRYLVIGTGKKITLECSQTMGHDKMYWYQQDPGMELHLIHYSYGVNSTEKGDLSSESTVSRIRTEHFPLTLESARPSHTSQYLCASSPFSGQGDGNTIYFGEGSWLTVV.

This chain uses TRBV18 with TRBJ1-2; no clear D gene. V dropped 6 bases and J dropped 7 bases, with 24 bases sitting between them. The CDR3 loop spans 16 amino acids. The germline gives CDR1 KGHSH, CDR2 LQKENI. The CDR3 loop reads CASSPEPSISTGGYTF. The CDR3, as DNA: TGTGCCAGCTCCCCCGAACCGTCAATTTCAACGGGTGGCTACACCTTC.

V is TRBV11-2 and J is TRBJ2-2, with 7 bases fitting TRBD1. CDR1 is SGHAT and CDR2 is FQNNGV in the germline V gene. The CDR3 has 16 residues. Unmatched junction bases numbered 6, after V lost 4 bases and J lost 1 base. The DNA for the CDR3 is TGTGCCAGCAGCTCCCAGGGGACAGTGAACACCGGGGAGCTGTTTTTT. Its translation is CASSSQGTVNTGELFF. Together with reference TRBV11-2 and TRBJ2-2, the CDR3 gives the full variable domain: EAGVAQSPRYKIIEKRQSVAFWCNPISGHATLYWYQQILGQGPKLLIQFQNNGVVDDSQLPKDRFSAERLKGVDSTLKIQPAKLEDSAVYLCASSSQGTVNTGELFFGEGSRLTVL.

The rearrangement joins TRBV19 to TRBJ2-2; 8 nucleotides match TRBD1. The CDR3 consists of 15 residues. Germline lookup yields CDR1 LNHDA and CDR2 SQIVND (reference sequence). With V trimmed by 4 bases and J by 7 bases, 8 bases remained unmatched. CDR3 sequence reads: CASSTRQGLDGELFF. DNA of the CDR3: TGTGCCAGTAGTACGAGACAGGGGCTGGACGGGGAGCTGTTTTTT.

The chain recombines TRBV28 with TRBJ2-1; 11 bases agree with TRBD2. Trimming removed 6 bases from V and 8 bases from J; junction bases left unmatched: 12. This CDR3 region has 16 residues. CDR1 MDHEN and CDR2 SYDVKM come from the germline V gene. The DNA for the CDR3 is TGTGCCAGCAGCGCCCAACTAGCGGGAGTGTTGGATGAGCAGTTCTTC. It codes for CASSAQLAGVLDEQFF.